The clone carrying this TCR beta chain came up a few times. At one of its ends the junction is not consistent with the germline gene, which may arise from a read error. The CDR3 runs to 15 residues. In germline, CDR1 is SSHAT, CDR2 FNYEAQ (reference sequence). These data come from a study of cytomegalovirus exposure and HLA in healthy donors. PCR was performed using 60 Vbeta and 13 Jbeta primers. Per the study methods: Among the unique TCR beta chains that a later analysis counted, around 72 million in all, 10 million to 14 million were shared. Repertoires were generated with immunoSEQ multiplex PCR, while TCRdb's copy carries only in-frame clones and drops some. That table gives V, J and clone size, and the DNA gave D and trimming. Of 110,000 to 150,000 clones in the sample, 80% are singletons; the top ten hold 4.5% to 6.5%.

This TCR was recovered from a male donor in good health and CMV-seronegative. Sequenced input: PBMCs. The chain joins TRBV7-7 to TRBJ2-5, with 8 positions matching TRBD1. The CDR3 region has the DNA TGTGCTAGCACCTCTGGCCCAGGGGGCGGGGAGACCCAGTACTTC. This gives the protein CASTSGPGGGETQYF.